This T cell receptor beta chain was captured in a study of a mutant IDH1 vaccine in newly diagnosed glioma. Study-wide context: Vaccine dosing followed radiotherapy by 4-6 weeks, or accompanied temozolomide cycles. It was radiotherapy, temozolomide, or both that patients received previously, with most receiving both.

Time point meaning: week 5, during vaccination. What each vaccine dose contained was 300 ug of mutant IDH1 20-mer peptide, accompanied by topical imiquimod. As regards this clone: Its target is not known.

The CDR3 runs 14 residues. V lost 3 bases, J lost 9 bases, and 17 bases lay in between. Germline CDR1 reads SGDLS; CDR2 reads YYNGEE. TCRdb's table, derived via immunoSEQ multiplex PCR, lists solely in-frame clones and lacks some. The sample lists about 58,000 clones, about 86% occurring once. The receptor was isolated from a woman aged 50 to 60 with glioma. Sequenced here: PBMCs, sampled from a glioma patient whose treatment included an IDH1 peptide vaccine. The chain has TRBV9 and TRBJ2-3, with D maybe TRBD2 (6 bases). The CDR3 here is CASSAGGVEPTQYF. Written as DNA, the CDR3 is TGTGCCAGCAGCGCAGGAGGGGTGGAGCCCACGCAGTATTTT.